The next 17 T cell receptor beta chains were all read from a single sample in a study of blood T cell repertoires in COVID-19. The repertoire was sequenced with immunoSEQ multiplex PCR; TCRdb's copy has only in-frame clones and lacks some. Of about 360,000 clones in the sample, about 89% are singletons; the top ten hold 1.5% to 2%. The sample taken for sequencing was PBMCs or T cells enriched from blood (not recorded which). These receptors were obtained from a man aged 40-49 years in a cohort exposed to, infected with or recovered from COVID-19 (not recorded which).

This chain joins TRBV28 and TRBJ1-2; D is perhaps TRBD1 (6 bases). The CDR3 spans 13 residues. Trimming left V 5 bases short and J 2 bases short, with 9 bases between. The germline CDR1 and CDR2 sequences are MDHEN and SYDVKM. The CDR3 region has the DNA TGTGCCAGCAGTGAGGACAGAAACTATGGCTACACCTTC. Translated: CASSEDRNYGYTF.

The V gene is TRBV5-8, the J gene TRBJ2-3; 10 bases agree with TRBD2. Trimming at V came to 2 bases and at J to 3 bases, leaving 3 bases not matched to a gene. Germline V gene lookup returns CDR1 SGHTS and CDR2 YDEGEE. The CDR3 has 15 amino acids. CDR3 in DNA: TGTGCCAGCAGCTTCCTAGCGGGAGTTACAGATACGCAGTATTTT. It codes for CASSFLAGVTDTQYF.

This chain uses TRBV25-1 with TRBJ1-2; D uncertain. Germline CDR1 MGHDK, CDR2 SYGVNS. The CDR3 consists of 14 residues. V was shortened by 8 bases and J by 3 bases, with 16 bases between the two germline ends. The CDR3 region has the DNA TGTGCCAGCTACGGAGTCCGAACCGACTATGGCTACACCTTC. Residues: CASYGVRTDYGYTF.

Only a few counts were recorded for this clone. The chain links TRBV29-1 to TRBJ1-2; TRBD1 might be the D (6 bases). V was clipped by 5 bases and J by 8 bases, with 12 bases between them. This CDR3 is built from 11 residues. The germline V gene has CDR1 SQVTM and CDR2 ANQGSEA. CDR3 in DNA: TGCAGCGTTTACAGGGTAGGGGGCTACACCTTC. Amino acids: CSVYRVGGYTF.

The gene calls are TRBV7-2 and TRBJ1-4; D is possibly TRBD1 (6 bases). Germline V lookup: CDR1 SGHTA, CDR2 FQGNSA. Trimming shortened V by 1 base and J by 7 bases, and 13 bases separated the two germline ends. The CDR3 runs to 15 residues. DNA for the CDR3: TGTGCCAGCAGCTTAGGCTCAGGGGAAAGTGAAAAACTGTTTTTT. Its translation is CASSLGSGESEKLFF.

The J gene is TRBJ1-3, the V gene TRBV7-8; no definite D call. Germline assignment: CDR1 SGHVS and CDR2 FQNEAQ. The V end lost 5 bases, the J end lost 1 base, and 3 bases lay between the germline ends. The length of the CDR3 is 12 residues. DNA of the CDR3: TGTGCCAGCAGCCCGTCTGGAAACACCATATATTTT. Its protein product is CASSPSGNTIYF.

The chain is built from TRBV2 and TRBJ2-1; tentative D call: TRBD2 (5 bases). V was trimmed by 4 bases and J by 8 bases, leaving 9 bases between them. Germline lookup yields CDR1 SNHLY and CDR2 FYNNEI. The CDR3 loop spans 12 amino acids. Here the CDR3 DNA reads TGTGCCAGCAGTGTACTAGAATATGAGCAGTTCTTC. Protein sequence: CASSVLEYEQFF.

The genes are TRBV14 and TRBJ1-3; D might be TRBD1 (5 bases). From germline, CDR1 is SGHDN and CDR2 FVKESK. Trimming cost V 5 bases and J 0 bases, with 14 bases left between them. This CDR3 contains 16 residues. The CDR3 here is CASSFGGISSGNTIYF. CDR3 nucleotide sequence: TGTGCCAGCAGCTTTGGGGGGATAAGCTCTGGAAACACCATATATTTT. The full variable domain, completed using reference TRBV14 and TRBJ1-3, is EAGVTQFPSHSVIEKGQTVTLRCDPISGHDNLYWYRRVMGKEIKFLLHFVKESKQDESGMPNNRFLAERTGGTYSTLKVQPAELEDSGVYFCASSFGGISSGNTIYFGEGSWLTVV.

V and J are TRBV25-1 and TRBJ2-5; D is perhaps TRBD2 (5 bases). The CDR3 extends over 12 amino acids. Trimming took 10 bases from V and 4 from J, leaving 13 bases between them. Germline CDR1 is MGHDK and CDR2 is SYGVNS. CDR3 bases: TGTGCCACCTCCGAGACTACAGAGACCCAGTACTTC. Translation gives CATSETTETQYF.

The V call is TRBV10-2, the J call TRBJ2-3; TRBD2 matches 9 bases. The germline V gene encodes CDR1 WSHSY and CDR2 SAAADI. V was clipped by 4 bases and J by 11 bases; unmatched bases: 13. The CDR3 runs to 15 residues. CDR3 residues: CASSGASGISGGQYF. The CDR3 DNA is TGCGCCAGCAGTGGGGCTAGCGGGATCTCAGGGGGGCAGTATTTT.

V is TRBV13 and J is TRBJ2-3; possibly TRBD1 for D (6 bases). Per the germline V gene, CDR1 is PRHDT and CDR2 is FYEKMQ (reference sequence). The CDR3 sequence is 15 residues long. Trimming pared 4 bases from V and 2 bases from J, leaving 13 bases between. CDR3: CASSSGTTSTDTQYF. In DNA, the CDR3 is TGTGCCAGCAGCTCGGGGACAACGTCCACAGATACGCAGTATTTT.

This clone was picked up one time. The gene calls are TRBV27 and TRBJ1-2; weak D call: TRBD1 (6 bases). The V and J ends lost 0 bases and 0 bases respectively, with 11 bases between them. Per germline, CDR1 MNHEY and CDR2 SMNVEV (reference sequence). CDR3 length: 16 residues. CDR3 DNA: TGTGCCAGCAGTTTATCGCCCGGGACAACTAACTATGGCTACACCTTC. Its protein product is CASSLSPGTTNYGYTF.

This rearrangement joins TRBV19 to TRBJ1-2; D unclear. V dropped 3 bases and J dropped 7 bases, with 15 bases sitting between them. The CDR3 length is 14 residues. CDR1 LNHDA and CDR2 SQIVND come from the germline V gene (reference sequence). The DNA of the CDR3 is TGTGCCAGTAGTATTTGGGTGGGAGGGTCTGGCTACACCTTC. Its protein product is CASSIWVGGSGYTF.

The CDR3 nucleotides are TGTGCCACCAGTGACCGGACAGGTGGCAACTATGGCTACACCTTC. Residues: CATSDRTGGNYGYTF. V usage is TRBV24-1 and J usage is TRBJ1-2; 7 nucleotides agree with TRBD1. Unmatched junction bases numbered 6, after V lost 4 bases and J lost 2 bases. Germline V gives CDR1 KGHDR, CDR2 SFDVKD. The CDR3 contains 15 residues.

This chain uses TRBV19 with TRBJ1-2; tentatively, D is TRBD1 (6 bases). Trimming took off 0 bases at V and 7 bases at J, with 12 bases between the two ends. CDR3 length equals 14 residues. Per the germline V gene, CDR1 is LNHDA and CDR2 is SQIVND (reference sequence). The CDR3 bases are TGTGCCAGTAGTATAGAGTCAGGGGTTGGTGGCTACACCTTC. This sequence encodes CASSIESGVGGYTF.

The J gene is TRBJ2-5, the V gene TRBV6-1; 11 bases are a match to TRBD1. Unmatched junction bases numbered 7, after V lost 5 bases and J lost 5 bases. Germline CDR1 MNHNS, CDR2 SASEGT. The CDR3 is 15 amino acids. CDR3 amino acids: CASSPDRGRLETQYF. DNA of the CDR3: TGTGCCAGCAGTCCGGACAGGGGGCGATTGGAGACCCAGTACTTC.

V and J are TRBV19 and TRBJ1-4; D might be TRBD1 (6 bases). The germline V gene has CDR1 LNHDA and CDR2 SQIVND (reference sequence). The CDR3 length is 16 residues. V was trimmed by 4 bases and J by 4 bases, leaving 16 bases between them. The CDR3: CASSTLVTGINEKLFF. DNA for the CDR3: TGTGCCAGTAGTACCCTTGTGACAGGCATTAATGAAAAACTGTTTTTT.